The rows below give T cell receptor beta chains drawn from one sample of a study of T-cell reconstitution after alpha-beta-depleted transplantation in children. MiXCR, applied by TCRdb to the PCR reads, yields one record per CDR3 protein. The sample carries approximately 390,000 distinct CDR3 sequences, 11% recorded once. The specimen was PBMCs from the stem cell graft donor, collected from the stem cell graft. These receptors were collected from a human donor who donated a stem cell graft to a child with acute myeloid leukemia. The CDR3 runs from the conserved cysteine through the conserved F or W. A D gene is named only where the DNA matches it firmly. Not all rows give a size; the values are once, few, many and, for expanded clones, a class.

cdr3_length j_call d_call clone_size v_call cdr3_nt cdr3_aa
15 TRBJ2-1 TRBD2 - TRBV20-1 TGCAGTACCGGGGGGGGGTCCAATTATGGCTATGAGCAGTTCTTC CSTGGGSNYGYEQFF
14 TRBJ2-7 - - TRBV4-1 TGCGCCAGCAGCCAAGCCGGGGCCGCCTACGAGCAGTACTTC CASSQAGAAYEQYF
16 TRBJ1-1 - - TRBV7-9 TGTGCCAGCAGCTTAGCGGGGGCAGGAATGAACACTGAAGCTTTCTTT CASSLAGAGMNTEAFF
16 TRBJ1-5 - - TRBV13 TGTGCCAGCAGCATACAAGGTGGCGGGAGCAATCAGCCCCAGCATTTT CASSIQGGGSNQPQHF
13 TRBJ2-1 - - TRBV18 TGTGCCAGCTCACCGGATCGTACCAATGAGCAGTTCTTC CASSPDRTNEQFF
13 TRBJ2-3 - few TRBV20-1 TGCAGTGCTAGATGGGCAGGGACAGATACGCAGTATTTT CSARWAGTDTQYF
14 TRBJ1-5 - few TRBV20-1 TGCAGTGCTAGAGGCTGGTCTAGCAATCAGCCCCAGCATTTT CSARGWSSNQPQHF
14 TRBJ1-1 - - TRBV27 TGTGCCAGCAGTTTGGAGGAGTCGACCACTGAAGCTTTCTTT CASSLEESTTEAFF
15 TRBJ2-5 TRBD2 few TRBV5-1 TGCGCCAGCGGGGGACTAGCGGGGGTGCCAGAGACCCAGTACTTC CASGGLAGVPETQYF
16 TRBJ1-5 - - TRBV20-1 TGCAGTGCTAGAGATCCCAAGGACGGACGTAATCAGCCCCAGCATTTT CSARDPKDGRNQPQHF
13 TRBJ2-3 TRBD1 few TRBV29-1 TGCAGCGTCCCCTGGCAGGGGGCAGATACGCAGTATTTT CSVPWQGADTQYF
15 TRBJ2-1 TRBD1 - TRBV6-1 TGTGCCAGCAGTCCAGGGGGCGGGACCTACAATGAGCAGTTCTTC CASSPGGGTYNEQFF
15 TRBJ2-5 TRBD2 - TRBV19 TGTGCCAGTAGTAGGGGACTAGCTCTGACAGAGACCCAGTACTTC CASSRGLALTETQYF
15 TRBJ2-1 TRBD2 few TRBV20-1 TGCAGTGCTCCAAAACTAGCGGGGAGCTACAATGAGCAGTTCTTC CSAPKLAGSYNEQFF
14 TRBJ2-5 TRBD1 - TRBV10-3 TGTGCCATCAGGGGGACAGGGGGTCAAGAGACCCAGTACTTC CAIRGTGGQETQYF
16 TRBJ2-2 TRBD2 few TRBV7-2 TGTGCCAACGGACTAGCGGAAATAAAGAACACCGGGGAGCTGTTTTTT CANGLAEIKNTGELFF
15 TRBJ2-7 TRBD1 few TRBV7-2 TGTGCCAGCAGCCCACCGGGGACAGTCTCCTACGAGCAGTACTTC CASSPPGTVSYEQYF
15 TRBJ2-2 TRBD2 few TRBV11-2 TGTGCCAGCAGCTCCCGGCCCGGGGGGGCCGGGGAGCTGTTTTTT CASSSRPGGAGELFF
15 TRBJ1-6 - few TRBV5-1 TGCGCCAGCAGCCAGACAACTGCGGGGAATTCACCCCTCCACTTT CASSQTTAGNSPLHF
16 TRBJ1-1 TRBD1 - TRBV27 TGTGCCAGCAGTTTATCTGGGACAGGGGTGAGCACTGAAGCTTTCTTT CASSLSGTGVSTEAFF
15 TRBJ1-5 - - TRBV2 TGTGCCAGCAGGACTAACAGCGATAGCAATCAGCCCCAGCATTTT CASRTNSDSNQPQHF
15 TRBJ1-4 TRBD1 - TRBV3-1 TGTGCCAGCAGCCAAGACGGACAGGGAGGAGAAAAACTGTTTTTT CASSQDGQGGEKLFF
12 TRBJ2-7 - few TRBV4-3 TGCGCCAGCAGCCAAACCTTGTACGAGCAGTACTTC CASSQTLYEQYF
17 TRBJ2-3 - few TRBV12-3/TRBV12-4 TGTGCCAGCAGTTCTGGCAACGGGGCCCCCAGCACAGATACGCAGTATTTT CASSSGNGAPSTDTQYF
13 TRBJ2-1 - few TRBV12-3/TRBV12-4 TGTGCCAGCACCTTAAACGATCGGTTTGAGCAGTTCTTC CASTLNDRFEQFF
16 TRBJ2-5 TRBD1 - TRBV7-2 TGTGCCAGCAGCCCCCTCGACAGGGCGAACCAAGAGACCCAGTACTTC CASSPLDRANQETQYF
15 TRBJ2-1 TRBD2 many TRBV5-1 TGCGCCAGCAGCTTAGGGACTAGCCCGTCAAATGAGCAGTTCTTC CASSLGTSPSNEQFF